This T cell receptor beta chain was sequenced for a study of human T cells and chemical hapten exposure (dated by TCRdb to the early 2020s). Concerning the study at large: For sensitization, 2% DPC in acetone was applied to a 2 cm by 2 cm area of upper inner arm skin. Throughout the study period of about 23 weeks, patients also received therapeutic DPC doses to the scalp every week. Patch testing on the upper back used Finn chambers containing 0.01% DPC, with scoring done after 6 days according to International Contact Dermatitis Research Group standards. The patient cohort, mostly female, included alopecia areata with under or over 50% scalp involvement, alopecia totalis and alopecia universalis. Libraries were pooled for sequencing, and per-sample TCR yields varied mainly because of small differences in library volumes within the pool. The study tracked peripheral blood TCR repertoire changes in vivo during primary and secondary sensitization to the hapten diphenylcyclopropenone (DPC) in alopecia patients. Blood samples were taken from patients before sensitization (week 0) and then at 2, 6 and about 24 weeks after DPC sensitization. Blood for TCR sequencing was provided by twenty-nine alopecia patients at one to four time points (pre-sensitization, 2, 6 and 24 weeks).

The method was RACE. This sample was sequenced with a NextSeq 500. Library preparation attached unique molecular identifiers to individual cDNA molecules for quantitative, reproducible TCR counting. Each blood RNA sample was used to sequence both TCR alpha and TCR beta chains. In the original analysis: The median number of TCRs per sample was 85,000 to 100,000, ranging from about 20,000 to 700,000. The Decombinator software suite was used to annotate V, J and CDR3 in the TCR reads. Every sample was subsampled to the same number of TCRs (28,000) for the PS versus PT1 abundance plots. Expanded TCRs were defined as absent before sensitization and observed at least eight times at the 2-week time point. The raw public reads went through TCRdb reprocessing: fastp at Q25, MiXCR clone calling, in-frame beta chains kept. Merged by CDR3 protein, the rows form single entries marked with the most common genes and DNA. The V and J calls and clone size are TCRdb's, not the authors'. The sample table records about 120,000 distinct CDR3 sequences; about 11% of these occur just once. The leading ten clones occupy approximately 2.5% of the sample.

In this sample, this clonotype turned up many times. Its target antigen remains unknown. The input lacks base qualities; no much larger clone sits a single base away. What the research found in general, with its limitations: The number of PT1 expanded TCRs positively correlated with patch test score, significant at thresholds 8, 16 and 32 but not 4. Significantly more large CDR3 similarity clusters were formed by expanded TCRs than by pre-sensitization or healthy control sets, consistent with antigen-driven responses. The number of TCRs above 1 in 1000 frequency did not change with DPC sensitization; there was no evidence of global repertoire structure alterations. Alopecia, a presumed autoimmune disease, was present in all patients, so the immune response of the patients might differ from that of healthy individuals. Repeated subsampling changed both the strength of the expansion versus patch-test correlation and the threshold at which the correlation became significant.

The CDR3 covers 13 residues, taking in both the cysteine and the phenylalanine. The CDR3 DNA has 39 bases and is translated from base 1. In the germline V gene, CDR1 corresponds to SQVTM and CDR2 to ANQGSEA. V is pruned by 7 bases and J by 10 bases, leaving 11 bases of the junction without a gene match. Explained via the paper, the time point label denotes: patch test 3, about 24 weeks after DPC sensitization. Per the publication, the treatment or condition label means: therapeutic diphenylcyclopropenone sensitization with weekly scalp DPC. Blood at each patch-test visit was drawn before the patch test was applied. Patients were eligible if aged 18 to 70, diagnosed with alopecia and judged suitable for DPC therapy, and pregnant patients were excluded. Unfractionated whole blood was collected in Tempus Blood RNA tubes, and total RNA was extracted from that blood.

The sequence was obtained from a woman in her forties or fifties with alopecia areata. Some clones in this sample may be carry-over from other donors' samples. In this chain, TRBV29-1 is recombined with TRBJ2-1, with 9 junctional bases fitting TRBD2. The sequencing used whole blood, collected in connection with sensitization to the hapten diphenylcyclopropenone (DPC). In nucleotides, the sequence is TGCAGCGCTCTTAGCGGGAGCTGGGAAGAGCAGTTCTTC. Translated, this is CSALSGSWEEQFF.